These 24 T cell receptor beta chains were sequenced from one sample in a study of blood T cell repertoires in COVID-19. Some clones are missing from TCRdb's copy, which holds only in-frame ones; the method was immunoSEQ multiplex PCR. The sample holds roughly 97,000 clones, 90% seen once. Input material: peripheral blood. These receptors originate from a man in his sixties with acute or convalescent COVID-19.

The genes are TRBV10-3 and TRBJ1-1, with a weak D call TRBD1 (5 bases). CDR3 length: 14 residues. CDR1 and CDR2 from the germline V gene are ENHRY and SYGVKD. V lost 10 bases, J lost 1 base, and 16 bases lay in between. DNA for the CDR3: TGTGCCACTAAGGCGGGGGGGTCGAACACTGAAGCTTTCTTT. As protein: CATKAGGSNTEAFF.

This rearrangement joins TRBV20-1 to TRBJ1-3; 9 nucleotides line up with TRBD1. Trimming removed 3 bases from V and 7 bases from J; junction bases left unmatched: 13. Looked up from germline, CDR1 is DFQATT and CDR2 is SNEGSKA (reference sequence). The CDR3 extends over 16 amino acids. The CDR3 DNA reads TGCAGTGCTAGTAGCCCGGGACAGGGTTCTTGGAACACCATATATTTT. This translates into CSASSPGQGSWNTIYF.

V and J are TRBV7-9 and TRBJ1-1; 10 nucleotides match TRBD1. Germline-derived CDR1 and CDR2 are SEHNR and FQNEAQ (reference sequence). The trim removed 5 bases at V and 1 base at J, leaving 7 bases unmatched. This CDR3 comprises 16 residues. As DNA, the CDR3 is TGTGCCAGCAGCATCGGGACAGGGGATTGGAACACTGAAGCTTTCTTT. This sequence encodes CASSIGTGDWNTEAFF.

The chain has TRBV7-9 and TRBJ1-1; weak D call: TRBD1 (5 bases). Per the germline V gene, CDR1 is SEHNR and CDR2 is FQNEAQ (reference sequence). V lost 5 bases, J lost 6 bases, and 10 bases lay in between. CDR3 length: 12 amino acids. The CDR3 here is CASSLRESEAFF. The CDR3 coding sequence is TGTGCCAGCAGCCTCAGGGAATCTGAAGCTTTCTTT.

The J gene is TRBJ2-3, the V gene TRBV7-2; the D gene is possibly TRBD1 (5 bases). Germline lookup yields CDR1 SGHTA and CDR2 FQGNSA. CDR3 size: 15 residues. With 4 bases removed from V and 5 bases from J, the gap between germline ends came to 16 bases. The CDR3 region has the DNA TGTGCCAGCAGCTCGGACGGCGCTAGGGGAGATACGCAGTATTTT. Residues: CASSSDGARGDTQYF.

The chain uses TRBV25-1 and TRBJ1-1; 7 bases fit TRBD1. Trimming removed 3 bases from V and 0 bases from J; junction bases left unmatched: 4. Germline V gene sequence: CDR1 MGHDK, CDR2 SYGVNS. The CDR3 runs to 15 residues. The CDR3 DNA follows: TGTGCCAGCAGTGAGGGACAGTCCATGAACACTGAAGCTTTCTTT. It translates to CASSEGQSMNTEAFF.

J is TRBJ1-1 and V is TRBV19, with D maybe TRBD1 (6 bases). The CDR3 extends over 14 amino acids. V was cut by 4 bases and J by 1 base, with 10 bases left in between. Germline values: CDR1 LNHDA, CDR2 SQIVND (reference sequence). The CDR3 loop is CASSTGEWNTEAFF. The CDR3 DNA follows: TGTGCCAGTAGTACAGGGGAATGGAACACTGAAGCTTTCTTT.

This clone appeared once. The chain is built from TRBV19 and TRBJ1-5; 9 positions agree with TRBD1. This CDR3 spans 14 amino acids. The germline CDR1 and CDR2 sequences are LNHDA and SQIVND (reference sequence). The J segment lost 4 bases and the V segment lost 10 bases, leaving 8 bases of the junction unmatched. The CDR3 DNA is TGTGCCACCGGGAGACAGGGGGGGAATCAGCCCCAGCATTTT. It encodes CATGRQGGNQPQHF. The variable domain in full, with the rest retrieved from reference TRBV19 and TRBJ1-5, is DGGITQSPKYLFRKEGQNVTLSCEQNLNHDAMYWYRQDPGQGLRLIYYSQIVNDFQKGDIAEGYSVSREKKESFPLTVTSAQKNPTAFYLCATGRQGGNQPQHFGDGTRLSIL.

The sample holds a few counts of this clone. This sequence joins TRBV9 and TRBJ1-4; D is ambiguous. Germline CDR1 SGDLS, CDR2 YYNGEE. The CDR3 contains 16 residues. V dropped 2 bases and J dropped 8 bases, with 19 bases sitting between them. The CDR3: CASSVAREGRREKLFF. CDR3 DNA: TGTGCCAGCAGCGTGGCGCGAGAGGGCCGTCGGGAAAAACTGTTTTTT.

This chain uses TRBV18 with TRBJ1-2; D is undetermined. Trimming stripped 6 bases from V and 7 bases from J, with 15 bases between. The length of the CDR3 is 13 residues. Per the germline V gene, CDR1 is KGHSH and CDR2 is LQKENI. CDR3 protein: CASSRRAEAGYTF. CDR3 in DNA: TGTGCCAGCTCCCGGAGAGCGGAGGCTGGCTACACCTTC.

This chain connects TRBV3-1 (or the pseudogene TRBV3-2) to TRBJ2-6; TRBD2 matches 7 bases. The trim removed 9 bases at V and 0 bases at J, leaving 8 bases unmatched. The germline gives CDR1 LGHDT, CDR2 YNNKEL (reference sequence). The CDR3 runs to 16 residues. The CDR3 sequence: CASTGGGLSGANVLTF. CDR3 nucleotides: TGTGCCAGTACGGGGGGAGGCCTCTCTGGGGCCAACGTCCTGACTTTC.

The chain carries TRBV19 and TRBJ1-2; a possible D gene is TRBD1 (5 bases). V lost 6 bases and J lost 4, with 18 bases in between. CDR3 size: 15 residues. Germline CDR1 reads LNHDA; CDR2 reads SQIVND (reference sequence). CDR3: CASRASTGRVYGYTF. The DNA of the CDR3 is TGTGCCAGTAGGGCCTCCACCGGCAGGGTCTATGGCTACACCTTC.

V and J are TRBV2 and TRBJ1-4; D gene unclear. Trimming removed 1 base at V and 0 bases at J, with 3 bases between. The CDR3 totals 14 residues. Germline V gene data show CDR1 as SNHLY and CDR2 as FYNNEI. CDR3 protein: CASSEVTTNEKLFF. In DNA, the CDR3 is TGTGCCAGCAGTGAAGTTACAACTAATGAAAAACTGTTTTTT.

The chain combines TRBV18 with TRBJ1-2, with 11 bases fitting TRBD1. The germline CDR1 and CDR2 sequences are KGHSH and LQKENI. Trimming took 0 bases from V and 7 from J; bases not matched to a gene: 10. The CDR3 consists of 17 residues. Here the CDR3 reads CASSPPGQGEVTRGYTF. CDR3 coding DNA: TGTGCCAGCTCACCACCGGGACAGGGGGAAGTTACGCGTGGCTACACCTTC.

The chain links TRBV29-1 to TRBJ1-2, with D perhaps TRBD1 (6 bases). CDR3 size: 15 residues. Trimming shortened V by 3 bases and J by 0 bases, and 14 bases separated the two germline ends. Germline loops: CDR1 SQVTM, CDR2 ANQGSEA. CDR3 in DNA: TGCAGCGTTGAGGGCTGGACAGAAACTAACTATGGCTACACCTTC. Amino acids: CSVEGWTETNYGYTF.

DNA of the CDR3: TGTGCCTGGAGTGGCAGCGGGGTCGCTGAGCAGTTCTTC. Translated: CAWSGSGVAEQFF. This chain links TRBV30 with TRBJ2-1; 7 bases line up with TRBD2. The ends lost 1 base at V and 9 bases at J; junction bases unmatched: 6. The CDR3 extends over 13 amino acids. The germline V gene has CDR1 GTSNPN and CDR2 SVGIG (reference sequence). Full variable domain (missing parts from reference TRBV30 and TRBJ2-1): SQTIHQWPATLVQPVGSPLSLECTVEGTSNPNLYWYRQAAGRGLQLLFYSVGIGQISSEVPQNLSASRPQDRQFILSSKKLLLSDSGFYLCAWSGSGVAEQFFGPGTRLTVL.

This chain joins TRBV2 and TRBJ1-2; 8 bases match TRBD1. V was clipped by 6 bases and J by 3 bases; unmatched bases: 6. This CDR3 has 14 amino acids. The germline gives CDR1 SNHLY, CDR2 FYNNEI. CDR3 region: CASRAGGGDYGYTF. CDR3 in DNA: TGTGCCAGCAGGGCAGGGGGCGGTGACTATGGCTACACCTTC.

CDR3 in amino acids: CASPRGSYNEQFF. The CDR3 DNA sequence: TGTGCCTCCCCAAGGGGGTCCTACAATGAGCAGTTCTTC. The chain combines TRBV30 with TRBJ2-1; weak D call: TRBD1 (6 bases). There are 13 residues in the CDR3. The germline CDR1 and CDR2 sequences are GTSNPN and SVGIG (reference sequence). Trimming shortened V by 7 bases and J by 1 base, and 11 bases separated the two germline ends.

This chain connects TRBV14 to TRBJ1-5; TRBD1 is a possible D gene (6 bases). The germline V and J ends were trimmed by 0 bases and 2 bases, with 14 bases remaining between them. The CDR3 contains 17 residues. CDR1 SGHDN and CDR2 FVKESK come from the germline V gene. CDR3 residues: CASSQEGEGEGNQPQHF. The DNA for the CDR3 is TGTGCCAGCAGCCAAGAGGGGGAGGGGGAGGGCAATCAGCCCCAGCATTTT.

CDR3 in DNA: TGTGCCACCCGCGGGCAGGGAGGTGGGAGTCAGCCCCAGCATTTT. This translates into CATRGQGGGSQPQHF. The genes are TRBV10-3 and TRBJ1-5, with a possible D match to TRBD1 (5 bases). Germline V gene data show CDR1 as ENHRY and CDR2 as SYGVKD. The V and J ends lost 10 bases and 6 bases respectively, with 22 bases between them. CDR3 length equals 15 residues.

This chain joins TRBV18 and TRBJ2-5, with TRBD1 matching over 7 bases. The CDR3 covers 16 residues. Germline CDR1 reads KGHSH; CDR2 reads LQKENI. The V and J ends lost 3 bases and 5 bases, in that order; junction bases with no gene match: 12. CDR3 residues: CASSPRTGFSWETQYF. The CDR3 bases are TGTGCCAGCTCACCCAGGACAGGCTTTTCGTGGGAGACCCAGTACTTC.

The rearrangement uses TRBV10-2 and TRBJ2-7, with 8 bases aligning to TRBD1. Looked up from germline, CDR1 is WSHSY and CDR2 is SAAADI. This CDR3 spans 16 amino acids. V shed 8 bases and J 4 bases; nucleotides not matched to a gene: 16. In DNA, the CDR3 is TGCGCCAGCCGAGGGGCCCCGGGACAGGAGTTATACGAGCAGTACTTC. As protein: CASRGAPGQELYEQYF.

V is TRBV5-1 and J is TRBJ1-4; a weak D match, TRBD1 (5 bases). CDR3 length: 14 residues. V was shortened by 4 bases and J by 3 bases, with 10 bases between the two germline ends. Germline loops: CDR1 SGHRS, CDR2 YFSETQ. The CDR3 DNA is TGCGCCAGCAGCATCAGGGCCTCTAATGAAAAACTGTTTTTT. Protein: CASSIRASNEKLFF.

This chain links TRBV5-1 with TRBJ2-7; a possible D gene is TRBD2 (6 bases). The CDR3 extends over 14 amino acids. Deletions cut 10 bases from V and 1 base from J, with 18 bases between. CDR1 SGHRS and CDR2 YFSETQ come from the germline V gene. The CDR3 reads CASRRDQGSYEQYF. CDR3 DNA sequence: TGCGCCTCTAGGAGGGACCAAGGTTCCTACGAGCAGTACTTC.